Described below is a single T cell receptor (beta chain) sequence and its context. A few counts support this clone. Its cognate antigen has yet to be identified. Base qualities are missing; no much larger clone stands one base away. This same CDR3 is encoded by further DNA sequences in the sample. TCRbeta CDR3 regions were amplified from genomic DNA by means of the immunoSEQ Assay, a bias-controlled multiplex PCR. Processing in the source paper ran as follows. Within the assay, amplification of reference gene primers was used to estimate how many nucleated cells each sample contained. To quantify the absolute abundance of each unique TCRbeta CDR3 rearrangement, sequence reads were collapsed and filtered. Productive Simpson clonality was computed per sample as the square root of Simpson's diversity index over productive rearrangements. The immuneACCESS repertoire file appears here via TCRdb, limited to in-frame rearrangements. These files lack a portion of the clones; in checked studies, under half of the deficit traces to unresolved V genes, and the cause of the others is not known. V, J and clone size reflect that table, while D and trimming were determined from the DNA. The sample contains about 130,000 clones, almost 70% of them found a single time. Approximately 2% of the sample goes to the ten largest clones.

This sample is drawn from a study of blood T cell repertoires in COVID-19 (dated by TCRdb to 2018 to 2020). For the wider study: Samples covering the acute and convalescent phases of COVID-19 were provided by collaborators in the United States, Italy and Spain. The material from the prospective study consisted of cDNA or gDNA derived from T cells, B-cell-depleted T cells, or PBMCs. The dataset comprised deeply sampled blood TCRbeta repertoires from subjects exposed to, actively infected with, or recovered from COVID-19. The repertoires were released in a freely available public database meant as a resource for research on the immune response to SARS-CoV-2. The samples were drawn from the first 160 participants of the ongoing ImmuneRACE study and from about 1,200 subjects provided by 6 global collaborators. Sample metadata almost always included a de-identified subject ID, COVID-19 status, age in years and sex. Where available, HLA class I and class II types were obtained from metadata supplied by the sample provider rather than from assay-based typing. Study-level results and caveats: The amount of clinical and demographic metadata varied by source and participant and was provided uncurated.

The germline V gene supplies CDR1 SGHTA and CDR2 FQGTGA. Including cysteine and phenylalanine, the CDR3 has 13 amino acids. The kept DNA is CDR3 alone, 39 bases in frame from the first base. V lost 3 bases and J lost 8 bases; the stretch between them is 11 bases long. The collaborating institutions used their own protocols to collect whole blood in K2EDTA tubes. For TCRbeta analysis, collaborators shipped samples as frozen whole blood, isolated PBMCs, or DNA extracted from either of those sample types. Sequenced: peripheral blood. This sequence originates from a woman in her 70s with acute or convalescent COVID-19. The receptor chain draws on TRBV7-3 and TRBJ2-1, with TRBD2 perhaps the D gene, on 6 matching bases. The nucleotide sequence reads TGTGCCAGCAGCTTGCGGGGAAGGGATGAGCAGTTCTTC. This encodes CASSLRGRDEQFF.